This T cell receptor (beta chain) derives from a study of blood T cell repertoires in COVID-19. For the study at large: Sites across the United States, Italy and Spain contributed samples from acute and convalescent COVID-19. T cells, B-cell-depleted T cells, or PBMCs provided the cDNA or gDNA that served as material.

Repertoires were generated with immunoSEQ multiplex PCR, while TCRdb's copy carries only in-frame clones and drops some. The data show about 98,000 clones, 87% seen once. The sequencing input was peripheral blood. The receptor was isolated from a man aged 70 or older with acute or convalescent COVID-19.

The CDR3 loop is CASSEAWGANSYNEQFF. The CDR3 bases are TGTGCCAGCAGTGAAGCGTGGGGCGCAAACTCCTACAATGAGCAGTTCTTC. This chain links TRBV6-1 with TRBJ2-1; D possibly corresponds to TRBD1 (5 bases). CDR1 is MNHNS, CDR2 SASEGT, per germline. CDR3 length: 17 amino acids. V lost 0 bases and J 0 bases, leaving 12 bases between the germline ends.